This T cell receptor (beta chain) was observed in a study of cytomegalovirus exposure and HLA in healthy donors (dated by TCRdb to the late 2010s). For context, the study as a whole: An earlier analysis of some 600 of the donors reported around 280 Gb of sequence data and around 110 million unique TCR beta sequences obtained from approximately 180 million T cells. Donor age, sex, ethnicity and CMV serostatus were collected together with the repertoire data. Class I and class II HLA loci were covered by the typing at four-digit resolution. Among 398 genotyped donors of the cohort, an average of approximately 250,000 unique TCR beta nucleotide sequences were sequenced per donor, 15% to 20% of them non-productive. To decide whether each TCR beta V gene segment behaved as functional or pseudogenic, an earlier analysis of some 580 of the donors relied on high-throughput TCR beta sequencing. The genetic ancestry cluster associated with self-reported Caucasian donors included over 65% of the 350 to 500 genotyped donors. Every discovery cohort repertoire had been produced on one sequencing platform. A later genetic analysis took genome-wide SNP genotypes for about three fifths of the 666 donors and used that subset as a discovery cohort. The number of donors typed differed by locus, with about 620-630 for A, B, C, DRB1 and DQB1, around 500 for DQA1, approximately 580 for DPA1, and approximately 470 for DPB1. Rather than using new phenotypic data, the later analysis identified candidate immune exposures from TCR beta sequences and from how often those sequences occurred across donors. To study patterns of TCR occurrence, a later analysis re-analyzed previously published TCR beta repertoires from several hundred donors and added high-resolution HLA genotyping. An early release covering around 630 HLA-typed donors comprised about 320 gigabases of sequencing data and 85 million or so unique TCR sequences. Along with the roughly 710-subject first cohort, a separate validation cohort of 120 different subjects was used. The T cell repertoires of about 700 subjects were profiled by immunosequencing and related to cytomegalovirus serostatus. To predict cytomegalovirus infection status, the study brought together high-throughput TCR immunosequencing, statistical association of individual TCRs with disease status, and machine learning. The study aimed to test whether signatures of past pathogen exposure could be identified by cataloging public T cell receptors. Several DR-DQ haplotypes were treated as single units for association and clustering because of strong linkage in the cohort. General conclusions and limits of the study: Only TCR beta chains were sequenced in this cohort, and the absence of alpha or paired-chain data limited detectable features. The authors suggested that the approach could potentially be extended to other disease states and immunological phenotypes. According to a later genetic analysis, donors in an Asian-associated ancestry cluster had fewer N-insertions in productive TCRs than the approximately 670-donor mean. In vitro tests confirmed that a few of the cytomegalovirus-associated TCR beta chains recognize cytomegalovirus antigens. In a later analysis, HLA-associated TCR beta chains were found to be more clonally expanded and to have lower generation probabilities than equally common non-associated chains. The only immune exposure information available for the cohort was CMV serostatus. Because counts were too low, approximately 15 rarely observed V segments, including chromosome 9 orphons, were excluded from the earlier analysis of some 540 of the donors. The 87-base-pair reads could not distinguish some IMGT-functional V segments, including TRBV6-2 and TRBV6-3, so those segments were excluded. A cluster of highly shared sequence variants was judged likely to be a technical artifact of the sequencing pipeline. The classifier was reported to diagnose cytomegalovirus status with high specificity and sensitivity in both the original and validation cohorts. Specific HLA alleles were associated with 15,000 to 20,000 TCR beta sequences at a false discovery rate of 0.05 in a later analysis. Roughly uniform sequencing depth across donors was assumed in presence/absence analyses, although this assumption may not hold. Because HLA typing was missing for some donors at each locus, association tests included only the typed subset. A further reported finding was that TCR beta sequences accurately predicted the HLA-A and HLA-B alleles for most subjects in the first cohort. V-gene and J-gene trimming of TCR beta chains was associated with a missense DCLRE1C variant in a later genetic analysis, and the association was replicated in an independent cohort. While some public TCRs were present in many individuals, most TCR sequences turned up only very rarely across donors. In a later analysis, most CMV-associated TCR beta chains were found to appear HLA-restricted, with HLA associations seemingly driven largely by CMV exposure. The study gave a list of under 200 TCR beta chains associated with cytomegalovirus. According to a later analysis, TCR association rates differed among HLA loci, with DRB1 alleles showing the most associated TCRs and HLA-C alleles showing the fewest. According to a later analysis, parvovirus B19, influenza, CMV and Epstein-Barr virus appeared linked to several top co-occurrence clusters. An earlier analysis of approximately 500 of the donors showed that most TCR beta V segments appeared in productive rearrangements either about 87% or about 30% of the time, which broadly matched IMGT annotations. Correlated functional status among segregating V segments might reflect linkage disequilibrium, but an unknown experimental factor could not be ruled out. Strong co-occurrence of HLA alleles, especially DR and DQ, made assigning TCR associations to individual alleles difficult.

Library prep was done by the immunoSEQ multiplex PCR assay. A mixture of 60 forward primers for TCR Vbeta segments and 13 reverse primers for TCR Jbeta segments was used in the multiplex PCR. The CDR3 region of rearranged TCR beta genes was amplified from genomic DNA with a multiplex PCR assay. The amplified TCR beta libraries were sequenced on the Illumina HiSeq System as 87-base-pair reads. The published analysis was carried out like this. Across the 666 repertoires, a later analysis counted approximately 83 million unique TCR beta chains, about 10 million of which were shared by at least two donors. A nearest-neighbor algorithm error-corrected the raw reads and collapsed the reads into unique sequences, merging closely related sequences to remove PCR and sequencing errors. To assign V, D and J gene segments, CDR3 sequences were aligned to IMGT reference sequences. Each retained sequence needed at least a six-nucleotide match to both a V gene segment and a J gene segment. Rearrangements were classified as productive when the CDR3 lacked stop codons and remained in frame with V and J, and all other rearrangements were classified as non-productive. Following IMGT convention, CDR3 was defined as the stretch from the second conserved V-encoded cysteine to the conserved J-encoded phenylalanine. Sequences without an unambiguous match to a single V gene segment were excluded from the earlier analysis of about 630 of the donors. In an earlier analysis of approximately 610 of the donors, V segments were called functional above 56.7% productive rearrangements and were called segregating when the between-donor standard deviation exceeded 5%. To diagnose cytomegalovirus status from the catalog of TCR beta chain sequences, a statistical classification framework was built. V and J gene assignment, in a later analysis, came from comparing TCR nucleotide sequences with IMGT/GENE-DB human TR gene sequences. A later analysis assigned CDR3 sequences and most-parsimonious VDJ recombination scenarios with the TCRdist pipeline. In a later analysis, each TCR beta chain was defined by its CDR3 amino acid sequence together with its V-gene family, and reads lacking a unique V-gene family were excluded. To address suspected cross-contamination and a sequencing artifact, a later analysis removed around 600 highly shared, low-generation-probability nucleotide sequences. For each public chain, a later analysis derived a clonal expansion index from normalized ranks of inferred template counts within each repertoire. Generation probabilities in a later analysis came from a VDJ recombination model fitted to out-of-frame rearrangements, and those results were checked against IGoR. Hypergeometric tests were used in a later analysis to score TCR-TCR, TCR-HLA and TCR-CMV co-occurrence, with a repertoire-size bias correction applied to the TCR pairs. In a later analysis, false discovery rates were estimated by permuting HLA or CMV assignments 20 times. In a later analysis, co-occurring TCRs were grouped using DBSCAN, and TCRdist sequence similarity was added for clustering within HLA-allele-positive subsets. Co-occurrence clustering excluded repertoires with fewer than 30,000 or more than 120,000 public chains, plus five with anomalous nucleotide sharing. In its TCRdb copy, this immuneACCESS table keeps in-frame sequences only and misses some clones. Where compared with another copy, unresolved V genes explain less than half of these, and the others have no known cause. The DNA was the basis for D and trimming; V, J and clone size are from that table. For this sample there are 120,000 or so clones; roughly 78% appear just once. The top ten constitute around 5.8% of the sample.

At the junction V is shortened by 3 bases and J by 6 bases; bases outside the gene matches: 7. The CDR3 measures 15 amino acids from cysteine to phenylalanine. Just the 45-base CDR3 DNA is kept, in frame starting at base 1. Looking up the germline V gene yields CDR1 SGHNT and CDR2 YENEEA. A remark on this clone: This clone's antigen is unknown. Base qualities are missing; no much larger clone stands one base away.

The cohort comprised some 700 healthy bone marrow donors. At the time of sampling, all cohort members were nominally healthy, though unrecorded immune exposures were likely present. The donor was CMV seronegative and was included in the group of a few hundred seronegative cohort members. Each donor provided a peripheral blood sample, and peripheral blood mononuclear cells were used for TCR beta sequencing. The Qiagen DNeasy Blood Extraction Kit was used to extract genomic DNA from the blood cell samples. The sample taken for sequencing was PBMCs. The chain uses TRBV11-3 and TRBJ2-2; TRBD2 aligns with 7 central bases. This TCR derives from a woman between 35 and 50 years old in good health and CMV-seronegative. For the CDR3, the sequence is CASSFYGGSPGELFF. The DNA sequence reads TGTGCCAGCAGCTTTTATGGCGGGAGTCCCGGGGAGCTGTTTTTT.